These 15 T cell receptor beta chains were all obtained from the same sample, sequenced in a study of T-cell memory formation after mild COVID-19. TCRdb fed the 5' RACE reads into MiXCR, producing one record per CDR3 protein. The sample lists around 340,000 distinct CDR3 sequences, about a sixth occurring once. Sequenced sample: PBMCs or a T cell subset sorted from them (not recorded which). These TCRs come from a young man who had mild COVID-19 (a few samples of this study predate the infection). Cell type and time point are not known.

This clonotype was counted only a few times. CDR3 sequence: CSARDSARGFDQQYV. As DNA, the CDR3 is TGCAGTGCTAGAGACTCGGCGCGGGGGTTTGACCAGCAGTACGTC. This sequence joins TRBV20-1 and TRBJ2-7, with 7 bases lining up with TRBD2. This CDR3 is built from 15 residues. Looked up from germline, CDR1 is DFQATT and CDR2 is SNEGSKA (reference sequence). Trimming took 0 bases from V and 8 from J; bases not matched to a gene: 13.

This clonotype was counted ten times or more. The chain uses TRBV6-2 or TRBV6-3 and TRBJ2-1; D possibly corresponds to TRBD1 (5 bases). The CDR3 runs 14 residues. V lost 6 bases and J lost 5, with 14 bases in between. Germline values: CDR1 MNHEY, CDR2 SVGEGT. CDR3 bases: TGTGCCAGCAGCCCTTCCGGACACAACAATGAGCAGTTCTTC. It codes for CASSPSGHNNEQFF.

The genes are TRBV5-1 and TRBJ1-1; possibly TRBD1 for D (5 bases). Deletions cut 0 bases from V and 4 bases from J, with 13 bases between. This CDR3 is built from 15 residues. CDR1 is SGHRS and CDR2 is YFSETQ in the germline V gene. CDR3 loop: CASSLGFAGPTEAFF. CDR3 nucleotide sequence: TGCGCCAGCAGCTTGGGTTTCGCAGGGCCCACTGAAGCTTTCTTT.

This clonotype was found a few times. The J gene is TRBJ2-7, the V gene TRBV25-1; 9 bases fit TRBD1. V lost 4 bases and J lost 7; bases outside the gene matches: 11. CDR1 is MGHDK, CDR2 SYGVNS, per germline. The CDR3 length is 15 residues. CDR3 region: CASSAPGQGQGEQYF. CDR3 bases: TGTGCCAGCAGTGCTCCGGGACAGGGCCAAGGGGAGCAGTACTTC.

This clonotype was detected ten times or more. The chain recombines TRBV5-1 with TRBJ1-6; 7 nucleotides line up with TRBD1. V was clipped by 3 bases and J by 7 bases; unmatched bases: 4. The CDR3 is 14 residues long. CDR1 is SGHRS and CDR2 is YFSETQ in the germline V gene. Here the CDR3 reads CASSSQTGNSPLHF. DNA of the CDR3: TGCGCCAGCAGCTCCCAGACAGGGAATTCACCCCTCCACTTT.

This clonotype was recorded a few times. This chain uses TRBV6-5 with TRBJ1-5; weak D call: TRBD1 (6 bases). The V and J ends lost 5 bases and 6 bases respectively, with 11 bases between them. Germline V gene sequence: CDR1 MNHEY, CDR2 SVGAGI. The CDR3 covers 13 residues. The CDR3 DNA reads TGTGCCAGCAGTCGGAGGGGGACTCAGCCCCAGCATTTT. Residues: CASSRRGTQPQHF.

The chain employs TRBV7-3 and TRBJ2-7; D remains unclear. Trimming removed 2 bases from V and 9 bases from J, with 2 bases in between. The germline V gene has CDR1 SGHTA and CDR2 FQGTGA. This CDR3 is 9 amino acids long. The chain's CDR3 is CASSLGQYV. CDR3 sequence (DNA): TGTGCCAGCAGCTTAGGGCAGTACGTC.

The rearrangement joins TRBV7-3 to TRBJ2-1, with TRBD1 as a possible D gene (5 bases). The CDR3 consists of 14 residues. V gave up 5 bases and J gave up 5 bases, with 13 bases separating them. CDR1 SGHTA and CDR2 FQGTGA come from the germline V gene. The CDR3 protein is CASSAAGWDNEQFF. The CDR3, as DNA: TGTGCCAGCAGCGCGGCAGGGTGGGACAATGAGCAGTTCTTC. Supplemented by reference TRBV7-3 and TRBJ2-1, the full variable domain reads GAGVSQTPSNKVTEKGKYVELRCDPISGHTALYWYRQSLGQGPEFLIYFQGTGAADDSGLPNDRFFAVRPEGSVSTLKIQRTERGDSAVYLCASSAAGWDNEQFFGPGTRLTVL.

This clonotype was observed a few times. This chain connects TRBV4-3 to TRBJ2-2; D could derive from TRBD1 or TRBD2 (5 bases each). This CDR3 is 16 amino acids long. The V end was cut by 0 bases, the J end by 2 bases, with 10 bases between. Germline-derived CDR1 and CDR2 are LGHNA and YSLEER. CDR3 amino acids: CASSQEVGVNTGELFF. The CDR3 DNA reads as TGCGCCAGCAGCCAAGAAGTGGGGGTAAACACCGGGGAGCTGTTTTTT.

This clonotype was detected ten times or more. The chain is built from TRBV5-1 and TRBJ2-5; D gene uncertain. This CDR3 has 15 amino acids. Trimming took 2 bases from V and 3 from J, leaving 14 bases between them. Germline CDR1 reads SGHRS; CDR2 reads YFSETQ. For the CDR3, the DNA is TGCGCCAGCAGCTTATCGTTCCGGACCGAAGAGACCCAGTACTTC. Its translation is CASSLSFRTEETQYF.

Here the CDR3 reads CASRPGGVGYGYTF. In nucleotides, the CDR3 is TGTGCCAGCAGACCCGGAGGGGTCGGCTATGGCTACACCTTC. The rearrangement links TRBV6-5 to TRBJ1-2; tentatively, D is TRBD1 (5 bases). The germline V and J ends were trimmed by 6 bases and 4 bases, with 15 bases remaining between them. CDR3 length: 14 amino acids. CDR1 MNHEY and CDR2 SVGAGI come from the germline V gene.

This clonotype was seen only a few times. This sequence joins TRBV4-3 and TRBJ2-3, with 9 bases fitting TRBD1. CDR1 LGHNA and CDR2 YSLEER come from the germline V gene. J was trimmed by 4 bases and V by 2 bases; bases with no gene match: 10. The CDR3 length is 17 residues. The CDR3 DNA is TGCGCCAGCAGCCAATCCCCCCCGGGACAGGGAGCAGATACGCAGTATTTT. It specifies CASSQSPPGQGADTQYF.

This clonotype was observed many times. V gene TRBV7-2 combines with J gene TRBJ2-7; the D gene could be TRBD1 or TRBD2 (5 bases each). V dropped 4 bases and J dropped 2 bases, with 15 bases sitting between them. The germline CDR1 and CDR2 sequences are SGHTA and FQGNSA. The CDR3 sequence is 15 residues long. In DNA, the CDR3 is TGTGCCAGCAGCTCAGAGGCGGGCAGGGCCTACGAGCAGTACTTC. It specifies CASSSEAGRAYEQYF.

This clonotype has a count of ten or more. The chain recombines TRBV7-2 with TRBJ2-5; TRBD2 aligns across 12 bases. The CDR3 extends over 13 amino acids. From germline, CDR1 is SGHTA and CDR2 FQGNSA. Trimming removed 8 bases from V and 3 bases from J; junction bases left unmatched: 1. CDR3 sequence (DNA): TGTGCCAGCCCTAGCGGGAGGGAAGAGACCCAGTACTTC. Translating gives CASPSGREETQYF. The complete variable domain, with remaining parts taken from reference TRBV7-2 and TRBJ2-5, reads GAGVSQSPSNKVTEKGKDVELRCDPISGHTALYWYRQSLGQGLEFLIYFQGNSAPDKSGLPSDRFSAERTGGSVSTLTIQRTQQEDSAVYLCASPSGREETQYFGPGTRLLVL.

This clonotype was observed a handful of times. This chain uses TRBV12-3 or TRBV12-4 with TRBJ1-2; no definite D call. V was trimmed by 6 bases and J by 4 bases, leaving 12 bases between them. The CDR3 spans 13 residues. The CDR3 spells CASRAGSAYGYTF. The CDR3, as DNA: TGTGCCAGCAGGGCGGGATCCGCCTATGGCTACACCTTC.